A single sample is the source of the 6 T cell receptor beta chains below, sequenced in a study of siplizumab effects on memory and regulatory T cells. Only in-frame clones appear in the TCRdb table, and some are missing; sequencing was by immunoSEQ multiplex PCR. The sample includes tens of thousands of clones, 94% of them seen just once. The specimen was non-Treg CD4+ T cells sorted from blood. The receptors stem from a human donor in good health.

The V and J genes are TRBV4-1 and TRBJ2-5; D may correspond to TRBD1 or TRBD2 (5 bases each). This CDR3 spans 14 amino acids. V dropped 0 bases and J dropped 1 base, with 6 bases sitting between them. Germline V gives CDR1 MGHRA, CDR2 YSYEKL. This chain's CDR3 is CASSQEGRQETQYF. For the CDR3, the DNA is TGCGCCAGCAGCCAAGAGGGACGCCAAGAGACCCAGTACTTC.

The chain links TRBV19 to TRBJ2-1; 14 bases are a match to TRBD2. Losses at the gene ends were 8 bases for V and 10 bases for J; bases not matched to a gene: 7. Germline-derived CDR1 and CDR2 are LNHDA and SQIVND (reference sequence). The CDR3 has 14 residues. Here the CDR3 DNA reads TGTGCCAGTGCGGGACTAGCGGGAGTTGGGGAGCAGTTCTTC. The encoded protein is CASAGLAGVGEQFF. The complete variable domain, with remaining parts taken from reference TRBV19 and TRBJ2-1, reads DGGITQSPKYLFRKEGQNVTLSCEQNLNHDAMYWYRQDPGQGLRLIYYSQIVNDFQKGDIAEGYSVSREKKESFPLTVTSAQKNPTAFYLCASAGLAGVGEQFFGPGTRLTVL.

The chain combines TRBV25-1 with TRBJ1-3; weak D call: TRBD1 (5 bases). The CDR3 has 16 amino acids. From germline, CDR1 is MGHDK and CDR2 SYGVNS. Deletions cut 6 bases from V and 3 bases from J, with 18 bases between. CDR3 amino acids: CASSSLVGGFGNTIYF. DNA of the CDR3: TGTGCCAGCAGCTCCCTAGTGGGGGGATTTGGAAACACCATATATTTT.

This clone showed up just once. This chain connects TRBV6-4 to TRBJ1-1; the match to TRBD1 covers 8 bases. CDR1 is MRHNA, CDR2 SNTAGT, per germline. The CDR3 has 14 residues. The CDR3 loop reads CTRRDRRTNTEAFF. The CDR3 bases are TGTACCCGCCGGGACAGGAGAACGAACACTGAAGCTTTCTTT.

This chain joins TRBV6-5 and TRBJ1-3, with D uncertain. Per germline, CDR1 MNHEY and CDR2 SVGAGI. Between the trimmed V and J ends, which lost 0 bases and 0 bases, there was a span of 6 bases. This CDR3 has 15 residues. The CDR3 loop is CASSYSGISGNTIYF. For the CDR3, the DNA is TGTGCCAGCAGTTACTCCGGGATCTCTGGAAACACCATATATTTT.

This chain uses TRBV6-1 with TRBJ1-3; tentatively, D is TRBD1 (5 bases). V gave up 2 bases and J gave up 0 bases, with 11 bases separating them. Germline loops: CDR1 MNHNS, CDR2 SASEGT. The CDR3 spans 16 residues. The DNA of the CDR3 is TGTGCCAGCAGTGAAAGAGGGGCGTTCTCTGGAAACACCATATATTTT. Protein: CASSERGAFSGNTIYF.